The next 27 T cell receptor beta chains were all read from a single sample in a study of blood T cell repertoires in COVID-19. Produced via immunoSEQ multiplex PCR; TCRdb's table is partial and in-frame only. The table shows about 75,000 clones, with about nine tenths occurring only once. Sequenced material: peripheral blood. The receptors were sampled from a woman in her 50s with acute or convalescent COVID-19.

J is TRBJ2-7 and V is TRBV28; TRBD1 is a possible D gene (5 bases). V was shortened by 6 bases and J by 3 bases, with 15 bases between the two germline ends. Germline values: CDR1 MDHEN, CDR2 SYDVKM. CDR3 length: 14 residues. CDR3 in DNA: TGTGCCAGCAGGAAGCCAAAGGGGAACTACGAGCAGTACTTC. Amino acid sequence: CASRKPKGNYEQYF.

The chain uses TRBV29-1 and TRBJ1-1, with D possibly TRBD1 on 5 matching bases. The ends were cut back, 6 bases at V and 0 bases at J, with 8 bases in the middle. The CDR3 runs to 12 residues. Germline loops: CDR1 SQVTM, CDR2 ANQGSEA. The CDR3 sequence: CSVGGMNTEAFF. CDR3 in DNA: TGCAGCGTGGGGGGGATGAACACTGAAGCTTTCTTT.

The CDR3 DNA follows: TGTGCCAGCTCACCAGGCAATAGCAATCAGCCCCAGCATTTT. Amino acid sequence: CASSPGNSNQPQHF. The chain uses TRBV18 and TRBJ1-5, with D hard to call. The CDR3 sequence is 14 residues long. V was trimmed by 2 bases and J by 0 bases, leaving 5 bases between them. Per germline, CDR1 KGHSH and CDR2 LQKENI.

The gene calls are TRBV12-3 or TRBV12-4 and TRBJ1-6, with D uncertain. Deletions cut 5 bases from V and 7 bases from J, with 6 bases between. This CDR3 contains 12 residues. The CDR3 DNA is TGTGCCAGCAGTACAGCAAATTCACCCCTCCACTTT. Protein sequence: CASSTANSPLHF.

This chain links TRBV28 with TRBJ2-1; 8 bases match TRBD2. The germline CDR1 and CDR2 sequences are MDHEN and SYDVKM. There are 14 residues in the CDR3. The junction had 9 bases not matched to a gene; V was cut back by 7 bases and J by 7 bases. CDR3 in amino acids: CASNPLAGPNEQFF. CDR3 DNA: TGTGCCAGCAACCCTTTAGCGGGACCGAATGAGCAGTTCTTC.

The rearrangement links TRBV2 to TRBJ1-5; D is possibly TRBD1 (6 bases). The CDR3 length is 14 residues. V was clipped by 9 bases and J by 0 bases, with 12 bases between them. CDR1 and CDR2 from the germline V gene are SNHLY and FYNNEI. In nucleotides, the CDR3 is TGTGCCAGTCGGACAGATTATAGCAATCAGCCCCAGCATTTT. This encodes CASRTDYSNQPQHF.

The chain carries TRBV6-5 and TRBJ1-1, with D unresolved. The length of the CDR3 is 12 residues. Germline values: CDR1 MNHEY, CDR2 SVGAGI. V gave up 8 bases and J gave up 7 bases, with 14 bases separating them. The DNA for the CDR3 is TGTGCCAGCTGGCCCCGAAATAATGAAGCTTTCTTT. Translated, it gives CASWPRNNEAFF.

The chain has TRBV13 and TRBJ1-1; TRBD1 matches at 7 bases. J was trimmed by 11 bases and V by 5 bases; bases with no gene match: 14. Germline V lookup: CDR1 PRHDT, CDR2 FYEKMQ (reference sequence). The CDR3 is made up of 14 amino acids. CDR3 region: CASSPRGGQHDAFF. The DNA for the CDR3 is TGTGCCAGCAGCCCCCGAGGGGGACAGCACGATGCTTTCTTT.

The chain links TRBV19 to TRBJ2-7; tentatively, D is TRBD1 (5 bases). CDR1 and CDR2 from the germline V gene are LNHDA and SQIVND (reference sequence). Trimming pared 2 bases from V and 7 bases from J, leaving 18 bases between. This CDR3 is built from 15 residues. CDR3 sequence (DNA): TGTGCCAGTAGTATATTAACTAACGGATACAGGGAGCAGTACTTC. Its translation: CASSILTNGYREQYF. Variable domain in full (rest from reference TRBV19 and TRBJ2-7): DGGITQSPKYLFRKEGQNVTLSCEQNLNHDAMYWYRQDPGQGLRLIYYSQIVNDFQKGDIAEGYSVSREKKESFPLTVTSAQKNPTAFYLCASSILTNGYREQYFGPGTRLTVT.

This chain uses TRBV6-5 with TRBJ2-7; TRBD1 aligns across 7 bases. From germline, CDR1 is MNHEY and CDR2 SVGAGI. The length of the CDR3 is 15 residues. After removal of 0 bases from V and 6 bases from J, the junction contained 8 bases not matched to a gene. CDR3 DNA: TGTGCCAGCAGTTACTCCCAGGGGACAGCTCTCGAGCAGTACTTC. It yields the protein CASSYSQGTALEQYF.

The chain links TRBV6-2 or TRBV6-3 to TRBJ2-1; D perhaps matches TRBD1 (6 bases). Per the germline V gene, CDR1 is MNHEY and CDR2 is SVGEGT. The CDR3 loop spans 13 amino acids. Trimming took off 4 bases at V and 6 bases at J, with 10 bases between the two ends. CDR3 DNA: TGTGCCAGCAGTTCCGCAGGGGTCAATGAGCAGTTCTTC. Amino acids: CASSSAGVNEQFF.

The chain recombines TRBV5-6 with TRBJ2-7; 12 bases map to TRBD2. From germline, CDR1 is SGHDT and CDR2 YYEEEE. The CDR3 length is 15 residues. The V and J ends lost 5 bases and 6 bases, in that order; junction bases with no gene match: 9. In DNA, the CDR3 is TGTGCCAGCAGATTTGGACTAGCGGGGACGTCCGAGCAGTACTTC. Its protein is CASRFGLAGTSEQYF. Drawing the rest from reference TRBV5-6 and TRBJ2-7, the complete variable domain is DAGVTQSPTHLIKTRGQQVTLRCSPKSGHDTVSWYQQALGQGPQFIFQYYEEEERQRGNFPDRFSGHQFPNYSSELNVNALLLGDSALYLCASRFGLAGTSEQYFGPGTRLTVT.

The chain has TRBV5-1 and TRBJ2-3; 8 bases are a match to TRBD2. The CDR3 runs to 15 residues. CDR1 is SGHRS and CDR2 is YFSETQ in the germline V gene. V shed 0 bases and J 0 bases; nucleotides not matched to a gene: 0. This CDR3 is CASSLVAGSTDTQYF. The DNA for the CDR3 is TGCGCCAGCAGCTTGGTAGCGGGGAGCACAGATACGCAGTATTTT.

The chain recombines TRBV7-9 with TRBJ1-2; 8 nucleotides match TRBD1. V lost 5 bases and J lost 7; bases outside the gene matches: 6. Germline V gene sequence: CDR1 SEHNR, CDR2 FQNEAQ (reference sequence). This CDR3 contains 13 residues. The CDR3 protein is CASSPPGGSGYTF. In DNA, the CDR3 is TGTGCCAGCAGCCCTCCAGGGGGCTCTGGCTACACCTTC.

J is TRBJ2-5 and V is TRBV7-3; D unresolved. CDR3 length equals 11 residues. Trimming took off 5 bases at V and 5 bases at J, with 6 bases between the two ends. Germline CDR1 SGHTA, CDR2 FQGTGA. CDR3 sequence: CASSNGETQYF. The CDR3 nucleotides read TGTGCCAGCAGCAACGGGGAGACCCAGTACTTC.

The rearrangement links TRBV11-1 to TRBJ1-1, with 9 bases matching TRBD1. V was clipped by 5 bases and J by 4 bases; unmatched bases: 8. The CDR3 covers 15 residues. Germline V gene lookup returns CDR1 SGHAT and CDR2 FQDESV (reference sequence). The CDR3 sequence is CASSTTTGGGTEAFF. The CDR3 coding sequence is TGTGCCAGCAGCACTACGACAGGGGGTGGCACTGAAGCTTTCTTT.

The chain uses TRBV5-1 and TRBJ1-3; D is possibly TRBD1 (5 bases). The CDR3 length is 15 residues. The germline V and J ends were trimmed by 0 bases and 4 bases, with 11 bases remaining between them. Germline loops: CDR1 SGHRS, CDR2 YFSETQ. DNA for the CDR3: TGCGCCAGCAGCTTGGAAGGGGTATTGGGAAACACCATATATTTT. Its translation is CASSLEGVLGNTIYF.

Notes on this clone: The junction does not match germline at one end; this may be a read error. The chain couples TRBV27 to TRBJ1-5; TRBD1 might be the D (6 bases). The CDR3 sequence is 17 residues long. CDR1 MNHEY and CDR2 SMNVEV come from the germline V gene (reference sequence). CDR3 sequence: CASSSRRWTDSDQPQHF. The CDR3 nucleotides read TGTGCCAGCAGTTCCCGGAGATGGACAGATAGCGATCAGCCCCAGCATTTT.

This clone appeared once. The V gene is TRBV19, the J gene TRBJ2-1; 7 nucleotides match TRBD2. Germline values: CDR1 LNHDA, CDR2 SQIVND (reference sequence). Germline trimming cut 6 bases from V and 3 bases from J; bases unmatched to any gene: 8. The CDR3 runs 15 residues. This CDR3 is CASRSVAGVYNEQFF. CDR3 in DNA: TGTGCCAGTAGATCCGTGGCGGGAGTCTACAATGAGCAGTTCTTC.

This clone was observed a handful of times. This chain links TRBV29-1 with TRBJ1-6, with D perhaps TRBD1 (5 bases). Germline V lookup: CDR1 SQVTM, CDR2 ANQGSEA. The CDR3 is 14 residues long. Trimming removed 5 bases from V and 8 bases from J, with 16 bases in between. In nucleotides, the CDR3 is TGCAGCGTTTCTGAGGCAGGGCTGGATTCACCCCTCCACTTT. Amino acids: CSVSEAGLDSPLHF.

This rearrangement joins TRBV6-5 to TRBJ1-2, with D tentatively TRBD1 (5 bases). The ends were cut back, 5 bases at V and 2 bases at J, with 15 bases in the middle. Germline CDR1 and CDR2: MNHEY and SVGAGI. The CDR3 runs 15 residues. CDR3 DNA: TGTGCCAGCAGTCGGGTAGACAGAGCAAACTATGGCTACACCTTC. This encodes CASSRVDRANYGYTF.

The chain has TRBV5-1 and TRBJ2-1; 7 bases match TRBD2. After removal of 4 bases from V and 2 bases from J, the junction contained 12 bases not matched to a gene. The V gene's germline CDR1 is SGHRS and CDR2 YFSETQ. This CDR3 spans 17 amino acids. The CDR3 spells CASSPVGGRVAYNEQFF. CDR3 in DNA: TGCGCCAGCAGCCCGGTGGGCGGGAGAGTCGCCTACAATGAGCAGTTCTTC. Full variable domain (missing parts from reference TRBV5-1 and TRBJ2-1): KAGVTQTPRYLIKTRGQQVTLSCSPISGHRSVSWYQQTPGQGLQFLFEYFSETQRNKGNFPGRFSGRQFSNSRSEMNVSTLELGDSALYLCASSPVGGRVAYNEQFFGPGTRLTVL.

This chain uses TRBV7-2 with TRBJ2-1, with D possibly TRBD1 on 5 matching bases. Germline loops: CDR1 SGHTA, CDR2 FQGNSA. V lost 1 base and J 7 bases, leaving 11 bases between the germline ends. CDR3 length equals 14 residues. The DNA for the CDR3 is TGTGCCAGCAGCTTAGAAGCCAGGGCGAATGAGCAGTTCTTC. Protein product: CASSLEARANEQFF.

The V and J genes are TRBV12-3 or TRBV12-4 and TRBJ1-2; TRBD1 might be the D (6 bases). CDR3 size: 12 residues. V dropped 10 bases and J dropped 7 bases, with 16 bases sitting between them. The CDR3 reads CATYQGIGGYTF. The CDR3 DNA is TGTGCCACCTATCAGGGGATTGGTGGCTACACCTTC.

The chain is built from TRBV28 and TRBJ2-1, with D maybe TRBD2 (6 bases). The CDR3 totals 15 residues. Trimming removed 6 bases from V and 7 bases from J, with 19 bases in between. The germline CDR1 and CDR2 sequences are MDHEN and SYDVKM. CDR3 protein: CASRIGTGIWNEQFF. The CDR3 nucleotides are TGTGCCAGCAGAATCGGGACTGGGATCTGGAATGAGCAGTTCTTC. Based on the CDR3 plus reference TRBV28 and TRBJ2-1, the full variable domain is DVKVTQSSRYLVKRTGEKVFLECVQDMDHENMFWYRQDPGLGLRLIYFSYDVKMKEKGDIPEGYSVSREKKERFSLILESASTNQTSMYLCASRIGTGIWNEQFFGPGTRLTVL.

The J gene is TRBJ1-1, the V gene TRBV6-1, with 8 bases fitting TRBD1. The junction had 7 bases not matched to a gene; V was cut back by 2 bases and J by 5 bases. This CDR3 is 15 amino acids long. Germline CDR1 reads MNHNS; CDR2 reads SASEGT. This CDR3 is CASSEIQGGSTEAFF. CDR3 coding DNA: TGTGCCAGCAGTGAAATACAGGGGGGTTCAACTGAAGCTTTCTTT.

The genes are TRBV7-9 and TRBJ1-1; 7 bases line up with TRBD1. The CDR3 runs to 15 residues. The V gene's germline CDR1 is SEHNR and CDR2 FQNEAQ (reference sequence). The V and J ends lost 5 bases and 7 bases, in that order; junction bases with no gene match: 13. CDR3 sequence: CASSQDAKGTVEAFF. For the CDR3, the DNA is TGTGCCAGCAGCCAAGACGCAAAAGGGACAGTTGAAGCTTTCTTT.